This T cell receptor beta chain is drawn from a study of PD-1 blockade in classical Hodgkin lymphoma. General study points: Healthy donors reportedly exceeded newly diagnosed patients in baseline TCR diversity. Complete responders showed a baseline diversity that resembled the diversity of newly diagnosed patients.

Germline-derived CDR1 and CDR2 are SNHLY and FYNNEI. V lost 6 bases to trimming and J lost 2 bases; unmatched junction nucleotides: 6. The CDR3 sequence is 16 residues long. Notes on this clone: Its antigen is as yet unknown.

Each patient relapsed following autologous stem cell transplantation, and prior brentuximab vedotin exposure differed. Complete response, partial response or progressive disease was each patient's best response. TCRdb keeps only in-frame clones here, not all; method: immunoSEQ multiplex PCR. The data hold about 27,000 clones, with about four fifths observed a single time. The chain joins TRBV2 to TRBJ2-3, with TRBD2 matching over 12 bases. The sequence was collected from a human donor with classical Hodgkin lymphoma. Here the sequenced sample was peripheral blood mononuclear cells (PBMCs), taken before the second cycle of nivolumab. As DNA, the CDR3 is TGTGCCAGCAGGCGACTAGCGGGGGACCCCACAGATACGCAGTATTTT. Protein product: CASRRLAGDPTDTQYF.